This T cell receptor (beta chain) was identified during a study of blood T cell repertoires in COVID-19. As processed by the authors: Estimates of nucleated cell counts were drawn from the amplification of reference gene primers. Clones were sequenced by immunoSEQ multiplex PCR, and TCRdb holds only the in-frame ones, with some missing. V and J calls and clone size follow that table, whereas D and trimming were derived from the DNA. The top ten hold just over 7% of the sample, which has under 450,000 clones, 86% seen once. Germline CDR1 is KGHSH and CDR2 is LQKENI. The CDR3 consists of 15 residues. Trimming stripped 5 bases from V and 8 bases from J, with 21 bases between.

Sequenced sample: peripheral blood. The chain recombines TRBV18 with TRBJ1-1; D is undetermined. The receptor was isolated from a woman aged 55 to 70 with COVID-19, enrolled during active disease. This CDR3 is CASSGYGPAFGEAFF. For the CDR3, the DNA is TGTGCCAGCTCAGGATATGGGCCGGCTTTTGGGGAAGCTTTCTTT.